Below, 17 T cell receptor beta chains from the same sample are listed, as sequenced in a study of cytomegalovirus exposure and HLA in healthy donors. Primers: 60 Vbeta forward and 13 Jbeta reverse. Profiled with immunoSEQ multiplex PCR; TCRdb holds only in-frame clones, not every one. The table records some 120,000 clones, over 65% of them present only once. The sequencing input was PBMCs. The source of these receptors is a man aged 30 to 45 in good health and CMV-seronegative.

This chain uses TRBV7-2 with TRBJ1-5, with no clear D. CDR3 length equals 16 residues. Germline V gene sequence: CDR1 SGHTA, CDR2 FQGNSA. V dropped 2 bases and J dropped 3 bases, with 14 bases sitting between them. CDR3 DNA sequence: TGTGCCAGCAGCTTAATCAGGCAGTCCTTCAATCAGCCCCAGCATTTT. It encodes CASSLIRQSFNQPQHF.

A single count supports this clone. The genes are TRBV7-9 and TRBJ1-1; 9 bases are shared with TRBD1. Germline V lookup: CDR1 SEHNR, CDR2 FQNEAQ (reference sequence). The CDR3 loop spans 12 amino acids. V shed 10 bases, J shed 5 bases, and the junction held 5 bases outside the gene matches. The CDR3 is CATTGGLTEAFF. CDR3 DNA sequence: TGTGCCACCACAGGGGGCTTAACTGAAGCTTTCTTT.

V and J are TRBV10-3 and TRBJ1-2; TRBD1 agrees at 12 bases. V lost 10 bases and J lost 4; bases outside the gene matches: 13. This CDR3 has 16 residues. Germline CDR1 reads ENHRY; CDR2 reads SYGVKD. CDR3 in DNA: TGTGCCACCGTCGGGACAGGGGGCGTTATTCCCTATGGCTACACCTTC. The encoded protein is CATVGTGGVIPYGYTF.

This clone showed up just once. The rearrangement joins TRBV9 to TRBJ1-3, with no clear D. Germline lookup yields CDR1 SGDLS and CDR2 YYNGEE. This CDR3 has 12 amino acids. Trimming left V 0 bases short and J 8 bases short, with 6 bases between. CDR3: CASSVGSDTIYF. CDR3 in DNA: TGTGCCAGCAGCGTAGGGTCGGACACCATATATTTT.

Comments on this clone: One end of the junction fails to match germline, which may point to a read error. V gene TRBV6-1 combines with J gene TRBJ1-2; a weak D match, TRBD1 (5 bases). Germline V CDR1 and CDR2: MNHNS, SASEGT. CDR3 size: 11 residues. The CDR3 nucleotides are TGTGCCAGCAGTGATCCCTTCCTCAGGGTCTTC. Translation: CASSDPFLRVF.

The V and J genes are TRBV28 and TRBJ2-3; 9 bases are shared with TRBD2. CDR1 MDHEN and CDR2 SYDVKM come from the germline V gene. There are 14 residues in the CDR3. Unmatched junction bases numbered 4, after V lost 6 bases and J lost 3 bases. CDR3 DNA: TGTGCCAGCAGGTTAGCGGGAGTGACAGATACGCAGTATTTT. This translates into CASRLAGVTDTQYF.

The chain has TRBV10-3 and TRBJ1-2, with unresolved D. The CDR3 runs 14 residues. The germline V gene encodes CDR1 ENHRY and CDR2 SYGVKD. Trimming pared 6 bases from V and 6 bases from J, leaving 17 bases between. The CDR3 sequence: CAIRTKGERNGYTF. For the CDR3, the DNA is TGTGCCATCAGGACTAAGGGTGAAAGAAATGGCTACACCTTC.

In nucleotides, the CDR3 is TGCAGCGTTGTTGGCCTAGCCGGATACAATGAGCAGTTCTTC. The encoded protein is CSVVGLAGYNEQFF. This chain joins TRBV29-1 and TRBJ2-1, with a possible D match to TRBD2 (5 bases). Germline V gene lookup returns CDR1 SQVTM and CDR2 ANQGSEA. This CDR3 is 14 amino acids long. The V and J ends lost 4 bases and 4 bases respectively, with 14 bases between them.

The chain links TRBV28 to TRBJ1-3; TRBD1 aligns across 7 bases. Germline trimming cut 5 bases from V and 0 bases from J; bases unmatched to any gene: 7. This CDR3 contains 16 residues. Germline V gene data show CDR1 as MDHEN and CDR2 as SYDVKM. The CDR3 DNA sequence: TGTGCCAGCAGTCAGGACAGGCCGTACTCTGGAAACACCATATATTTT. Amino acid sequence: CASSQDRPYSGNTIYF.

Only one count was recorded for this clone. The V and J genes are TRBV28 and TRBJ2-1; 10 bases agree with TRBD2. V shed 6 bases and J 4 bases; nucleotides not matched to a gene: 6. The CDR3 is 15 residues long. CDR1 MDHEN and CDR2 SYDVKM come from the germline V gene. CDR3: CASRAAGGLYNEQFF. CDR3 nucleotides: TGTGCCAGCAGGGCAGCGGGAGGGCTATACAATGAGCAGTTCTTC.

The CDR3 loop reads CASSERLGGLYQRADTQYF. CDR3 sequence (DNA): TGTGCCAGCAGCGAAAGGCTGGGGGGGCTATATCAGAGGGCAGATACGCAGTATTTT. This rearrangement joins TRBV13 to TRBJ2-3, with a possible D match to TRBD2 (7 bases). The CDR3 totals 19 residues. Germline values: CDR1 PRHDT, CDR2 FYEKMQ (reference sequence). Trimming cost V 5 bases and J 4 bases, with 28 bases left between them.

The chain uses TRBV4-2 and TRBJ2-3; 8 nucleotides align to TRBD2. The CDR3 length is 16 residues. Germline V gives CDR1 LGHNA, CDR2 YNFKEQ. V lost 4 bases and J lost 4; bases outside the gene matches: 10. CDR3 loop: CASSLTSRGGPDTQYF. Written as DNA, the CDR3 is TGTGCCAGCAGCCTCACCTCTCGGGGGGGCCCAGATACGCAGTATTTT.

The rearrangement uses TRBV5-6 and TRBJ2-7; TRBD1 matches at 8 bases. The CDR3 runs to 16 residues. Trimming took 2 bases from V and 4 from J; bases not matched to a gene: 11. CDR1 and CDR2 (germline): SGHDT, YYEEEE. The CDR3 DNA sequence: TGTGCCAGCAGCTTTGCCGGGACAGGACGTATATACGAGCAGTACTTC. Protein product: CASSFAGTGRIYEQYF.

The chain combines TRBV7-6 with TRBJ2-1, with TRBD2 identical over 12 bases. The trim removed 0 bases at V and 10 bases at J, leaving 4 bases unmatched. The CDR3 is made up of 15 amino acids. From germline, CDR1 is SGHVS and CDR2 FNYEAQ. CDR3 in amino acids: CASSLAPTSGGEQFF. CDR3 in DNA: TGTGCCAGCAGCTTAGCCCCTACTAGCGGGGGGGAGCAGTTCTTC. Together with reference TRBV7-6 and TRBJ2-1, the CDR3 gives the full variable domain: GAGVSQSPRYKVTKRGQDVALRCDPISGHVSLYWYRQALGQGPEFLTYFNYEAQQDKSGLPNDRFSAERPEGSISTLTIQRTEQRDSAMYRCASSLAPTSGGEQFFGPGTRLTVL.

This chain joins TRBV28 and TRBJ2-5; perhaps TRBD2 as D (6 bases). Trimming pared 3 bases from V and 4 bases from J, leaving 15 bases between. The CDR3 extends over 15 amino acids. Germline V gives CDR1 MDHEN, CDR2 SYDVKM. CDR3 DNA sequence: TGTGCCAGCAGTTTTAGTACGGGAGCAATAGAGACCCAGTACTTC. This encodes CASSFSTGAIETQYF.

The rearrangement uses TRBV28 and TRBJ2-1; TRBD1 matches 11 bases. The germline CDR1 and CDR2 sequences are MDHEN and SYDVKM. J gave up 5 bases and V 5 bases, and 8 bases lay outside the gene matches. This CDR3 comprises 16 residues. The CDR3 DNA reads as TGTGCCAGCAGTCCCACGGGACAGGGGGTCGACAATGAGCAGTTCTTC. Residues: CASSPTGQGVDNEQFF. Filled out from reference TRBV28 and TRBJ2-1, the complete variable domain reads DVKVTQSSRYLVKRTGEKVFLECVQDMDHENMFWYRQDPGLGLRLIYFSYDVKMKEKGDIPEGYSVSREKKERFSLILESASTNQTSMYLCASSPTGQGVDNEQFFGPGTRLTVL.

A few counts support this clone. V usage is TRBV29-1 and J usage is TRBJ2-5, with 7 bases identical to TRBD2. The DNA end favors TRBJ2-7, so the J call may be wrong. CDR3 size: 12 residues. Germline V gene data show CDR1 as SQVTM and CDR2 as ANQGSEA. CDR3 DNA: TGCAGCGTAAGGGGACTATCCTACGAGCAGTACTTC. Amino acid sequence: CSVRGLSYEQYF.